Sequencing of this T cell receptor (beta chain) was carried out in a study of T-cell reconstitution after alpha-beta-depleted transplantation in children. A TCRbeta library incorporating unique molecular identifiers was prepared. TCRdb used MiXCR to reprocess the PCR reads, holding one entry per CDR3 protein. Among approximately 340,000 distinct CDR3 sequences listed, 10% were seen once. The V end was cut by 8 bases, the J end by 4 bases, with 18 bases between. The CDR3 is 15 amino acids. This receptor was obtained from a human donor who donated a stem cell graft to a child with acute lymphoblastic leukemia. The rearrangement joins TRBV12-3 or TRBV12-4 to TRBJ1-5, with no clear D. Sequenced material: PBMCs from the stem cell graft donor, taken from the stem cell graft. CDR3 loop: CASAPREASNQPQHF. The CDR3 DNA follows: TGTGCCAGCGCCCCCCGGGAGGCTTCTAATCAGCCCCAGCATTTT.